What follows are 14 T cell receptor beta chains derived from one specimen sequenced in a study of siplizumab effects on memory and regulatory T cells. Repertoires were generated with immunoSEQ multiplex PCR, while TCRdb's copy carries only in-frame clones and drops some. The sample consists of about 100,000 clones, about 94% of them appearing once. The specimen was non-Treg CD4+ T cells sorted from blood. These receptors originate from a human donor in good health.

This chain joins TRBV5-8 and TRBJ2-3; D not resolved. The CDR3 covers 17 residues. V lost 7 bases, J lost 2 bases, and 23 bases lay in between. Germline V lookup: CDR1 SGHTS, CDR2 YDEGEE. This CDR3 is CASPNNPAALPTDTQYF. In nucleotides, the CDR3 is TGTGCCAGCCCCAATAATCCGGCGGCCCTCCCCACAGATACGCAGTATTTT.

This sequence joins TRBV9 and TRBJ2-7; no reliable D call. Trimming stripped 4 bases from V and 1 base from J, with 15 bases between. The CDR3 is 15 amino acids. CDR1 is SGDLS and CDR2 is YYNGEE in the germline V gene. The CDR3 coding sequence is TGTGCCAGCAGCCCCCAGGTGGAGCCATCCTACGAGCAGTACTTC. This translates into CASSPQVEPSYEQYF.

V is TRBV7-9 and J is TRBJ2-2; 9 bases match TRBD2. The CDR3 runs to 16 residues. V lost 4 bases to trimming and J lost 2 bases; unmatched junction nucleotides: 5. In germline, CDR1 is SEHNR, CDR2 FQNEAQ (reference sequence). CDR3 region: CASSSSSGRNTGELFF. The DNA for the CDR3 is TGTGCCAGCAGCTCGAGTAGCGGGAGAAACACCGGGGAGCTGTTTTTT.

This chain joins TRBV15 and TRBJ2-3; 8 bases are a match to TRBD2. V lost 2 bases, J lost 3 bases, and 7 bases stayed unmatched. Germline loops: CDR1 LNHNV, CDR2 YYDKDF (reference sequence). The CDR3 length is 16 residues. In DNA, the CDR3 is TGTGCCACCAGCAGATCCCCGGGACTAGTAACAGATACGCAGTATTTT. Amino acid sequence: CATSRSPGLVTDTQYF.

This CDR3 reads CASSQGRQGGEQFF. The CDR3 DNA is TGTGCCAGCAGCCAAGGGAGACAGGGGGGCGAGCAGTTCTTC. V usage is TRBV4-2 and J usage is TRBJ2-1; TRBD1 matches at 9 bases. The CDR3 extends over 14 amino acids. Germline V gene data show CDR1 as LGHNA and CDR2 as YNFKEQ. The V segment lost 1 base and the J segment 10 bases; nucleotides outside the gene matches: 5.

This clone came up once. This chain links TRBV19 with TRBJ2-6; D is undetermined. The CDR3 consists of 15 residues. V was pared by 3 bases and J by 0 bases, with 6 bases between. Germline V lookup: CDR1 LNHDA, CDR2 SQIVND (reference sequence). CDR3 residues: CASSMVGSGANVLTF. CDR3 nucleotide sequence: TGTGCCAGTAGTATGGTGGGCTCTGGGGCCAACGTCCTGACTTTC. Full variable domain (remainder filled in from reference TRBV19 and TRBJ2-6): DGGITQSPKYLFRKEGQNVTLSCEQNLNHDAMYWYRQDPGQGLRLIYYSQIVNDFQKGDIAEGYSVSREKKESFPLTVTSAQKNPTAFYLCASSMVGSGANVLTFGAGSRLTVL.

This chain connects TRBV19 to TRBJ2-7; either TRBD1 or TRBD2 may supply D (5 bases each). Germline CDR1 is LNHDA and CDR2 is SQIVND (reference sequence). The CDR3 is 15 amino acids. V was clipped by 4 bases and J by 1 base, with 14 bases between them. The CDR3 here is CASSSRGTPSYEQYF. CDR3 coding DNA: TGTGCCAGTAGTAGTAGAGGGACCCCGTCCTACGAGCAGTACTTC. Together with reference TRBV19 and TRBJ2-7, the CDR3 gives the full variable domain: DGGITQSPKYLFRKEGQNVTLSCEQNLNHDAMYWYRQDPGQGLRLIYYSQIVNDFQKGDIAEGYSVSREKKESFPLTVTSAQKNPTAFYLCASSSRGTPSYEQYFGPGTRLTVT.

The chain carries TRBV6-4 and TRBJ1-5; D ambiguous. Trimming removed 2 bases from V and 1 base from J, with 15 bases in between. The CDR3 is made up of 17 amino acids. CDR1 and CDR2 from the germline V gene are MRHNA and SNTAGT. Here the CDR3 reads CASSDRGSSRSNQPQHF. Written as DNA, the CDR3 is TGTGCCAGCAGTGACCGAGGCTCCAGTCGAAGCAATCAGCCCCAGCATTTT.

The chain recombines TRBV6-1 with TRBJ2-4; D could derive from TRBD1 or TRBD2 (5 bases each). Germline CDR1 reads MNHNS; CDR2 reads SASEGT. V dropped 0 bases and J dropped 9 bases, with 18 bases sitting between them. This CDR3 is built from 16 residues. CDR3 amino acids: CASSEAGVPGIGIQYF. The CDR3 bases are TGTGCCAGCAGTGAAGCGGGGGTCCCCGGAATAGGCATTCAGTACTTC.

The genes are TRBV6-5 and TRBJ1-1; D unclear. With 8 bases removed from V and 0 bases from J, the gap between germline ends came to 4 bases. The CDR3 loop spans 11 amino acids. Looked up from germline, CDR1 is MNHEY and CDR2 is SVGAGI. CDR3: CASYMNTEAFF. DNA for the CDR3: TGTGCCAGCTACATGAACACTGAAGCTTTCTTT.

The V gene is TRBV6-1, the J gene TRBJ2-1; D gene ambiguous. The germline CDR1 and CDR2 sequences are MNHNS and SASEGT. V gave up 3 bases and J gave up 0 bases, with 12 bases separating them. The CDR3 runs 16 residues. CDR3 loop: CASSEGRPSSYNEQFF. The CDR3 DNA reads TGTGCCAGCAGTGAGGGTCGCCCCAGCTCCTACAATGAGCAGTTCTTC.

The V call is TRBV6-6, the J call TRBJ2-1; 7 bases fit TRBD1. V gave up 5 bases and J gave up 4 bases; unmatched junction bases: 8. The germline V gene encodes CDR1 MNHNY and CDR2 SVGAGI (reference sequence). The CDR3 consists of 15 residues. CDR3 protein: CASSTTGTDYNEQFF. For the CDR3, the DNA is TGTGCCAGCAGTACAACCGGGACAGATTACAATGAGCAGTTCTTC.

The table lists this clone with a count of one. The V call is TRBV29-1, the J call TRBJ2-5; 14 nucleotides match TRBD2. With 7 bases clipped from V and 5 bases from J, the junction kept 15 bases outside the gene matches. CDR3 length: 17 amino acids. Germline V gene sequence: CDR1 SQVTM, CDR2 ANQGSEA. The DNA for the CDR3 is TGCAGCGCAGGGACTAGCGGGAGATGGGGTTCGGGGGAGACCCAGTACTTC. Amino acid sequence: CSAGTSGRWGSGETQYF.

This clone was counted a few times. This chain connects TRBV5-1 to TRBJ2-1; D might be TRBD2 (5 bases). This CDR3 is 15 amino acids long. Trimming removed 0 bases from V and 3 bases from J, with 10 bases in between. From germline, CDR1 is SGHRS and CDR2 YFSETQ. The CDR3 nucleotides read TGCGCCAGCAGCTTGGTACTAGATATCTACAATGAGCAGTTCTTC. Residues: CASSLVLDIYNEQFF. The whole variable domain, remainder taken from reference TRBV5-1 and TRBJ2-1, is KAGVTQTPRYLIKTRGQQVTLSCSPISGHRSVSWYQQTPGQGLQFLFEYFSETQRNKGNFPGRFSGRQFSNSRSEMNVSTLELGDSALYLCASSLVLDIYNEQFFGPGTRLTVL.